What follows are 19 T cell receptor beta chains derived from one specimen sequenced in a study of T cell responses to AZD1222 COVID-19 vaccine (dated by TCRdb to the early 2020s). The sample's time point label, decoded: about 28 days (+/-7) after the second vaccine dose. The treatment or condition tag for this specimen amounts to: meningococcal conjugate vaccine given as trial control. The library was generated by the immunoSEQ multiplex PCR assay. In its TCRdb copy, this immuneACCESS table keeps in-frame sequences only and misses some clones. Where compared with another copy, unresolved V genes explain less than half of these, and the others have no known cause. Within this sample are about 66,000 clones, with 88% of them counted one time only. The ten top clones hold 4.8% of the sample. Sequences were derived from peripheral blood, sampled 28 days after the second dose of the MenACWY control vaccine. These receptors were collected from an adult who received the MenACWY meningococcal vaccine as a control.

The chain links TRBV24-1 to TRBJ2-5; 9 nucleotides align to TRBD1. There are 15 residues in the CDR3. The germline gives CDR1 KGHDR, CDR2 SFDVKD. V lost 4 bases and J lost 5; bases outside the gene matches: 7. The CDR3 nucleotides read TGTGCCACCAGTGACCCACAGGGGGCGGGGGAGACCCAGTACTTC. Translation: CATSDPQGAGETQYF.

This sequence joins TRBV5-1 and TRBJ1-1; 9 bases line up with TRBD1. Germline CDR1 and CDR2: SGHRS and YFSETQ. The CDR3 totals 16 residues. With 5 bases clipped from V and 2 bases from J, the junction kept 10 bases outside the gene matches. CDR3 protein: CASSSPYRGRNTEAFF. CDR3 DNA sequence: TGCGCCAGCAGTTCTCCTTACAGGGGGCGAAACACTGAAGCTTTCTTT.

This chain connects TRBV6-5 to TRBJ2-5; 9 nucleotides match TRBD2. This CDR3 spans 15 amino acids. Germline V CDR1 and CDR2: MNHEY, SVGAGI. Trimming removed 10 bases from V and 1 base from J; junction bases left unmatched: 10. CDR3 amino acids: CATRLSGGPQETQYF. DNA for the CDR3: TGTGCCACTAGGCTAAGCGGGGGGCCCCAAGAGACCCAGTACTTC.

J is TRBJ1-2 and V is TRBV5-4; TRBD1 matches 7 bases. Germline V gene data show CDR1 as SGHNT and CDR2 as YYREEE (reference sequence). This CDR3 spans 14 amino acids. The ends lost 7 bases at V and 5 bases at J; junction bases unmatched: 11. This CDR3 is CASRGGGRLYGYTF. The CDR3 DNA reads TGTGCCAGCCGAGGAGGGGGCAGACTTTATGGCTACACCTTC.

The rearrangement joins TRBV3-1 (or the pseudogene TRBV3-2) to TRBJ1-3; D is ambiguous. The CDR3 spans 13 residues. Germline CDR1 is LGHDT and CDR2 is YNNKEL (reference sequence). With 5 bases removed from V and 2 bases from J, the gap between germline ends came to 7 bases. CDR3 loop: CASSYLAGNTIYF. The CDR3 DNA follows: TGTGCCAGCAGCTATCTTGCTGGAAACACCATATATTTT.

The rearrangement joins TRBV5-1 to TRBJ2-2, with TRBD2 matching over 8 bases. Germline V CDR1 and CDR2: SGHRS, YFSETQ. The CDR3 spans 16 residues. V dropped 4 bases and J dropped 0; count of bases not matched to a gene: 5. The CDR3 region is CASSREGPANTGELFF. The CDR3 nucleotides read TGCGCCAGCAGCCGGGAGGGACCGGCGAACACCGGGGAGCTGTTTTTT.

The chain couples TRBV18 to TRBJ2-7, with D possibly TRBD1 on 5 matching bases. Trimming took 0 bases from V and 2 from J, leaving 11 bases between them. The CDR3 has 15 amino acids. Germline V gene data show CDR1 as KGHSH and CDR2 as LQKENI. The CDR3 sequence: CASSPPTVETYEQYF. Written as DNA, the CDR3 is TGTGCCAGCTCACCACCGACAGTCGAGACCTACGAGCAGTACTTC.

The chain joins TRBV25-1 to TRBJ1-1, with a possible D match to TRBD1 (5 bases). Looked up from germline, CDR1 is MGHDK and CDR2 is SYGVNS. The CDR3 sequence is 15 residues long. V lost 4 bases and J 0 bases, leaving 12 bases between the germline ends. The CDR3 region is CASSGLDTMNTEAFF. In nucleotides, the CDR3 is TGTGCCAGCAGTGGTCTGGACACGATGAACACTGAAGCTTTCTTT.

This chain connects TRBV5-4 to TRBJ2-5, with TRBD2 matching 7 bases. The CDR3 is 11 residues long. The ends lost 5 bases at V and 5 bases at J; junction bases unmatched: 0. The V gene's germline CDR1 is SGHNT and CDR2 YYREEE (reference sequence). The CDR3 DNA follows: TGTGCCAGCAGAGCGGGGGAGACCCAGTACTTC. Protein: CASRAGETQYF.

J is TRBJ2-3 and V is TRBV7-2, with TRBD2 identical over 10 bases. This CDR3 contains 16 residues. The V segment lost 1 base and the J segment 9 bases; nucleotides outside the gene matches: 10. Germline V CDR1 and CDR2: SGHTA, FQGNSA. Here the CDR3 reads CASSLGASGGGRTQYF. The CDR3 DNA follows: TGTGCCAGCAGCTTAGGGGCAAGCGGGGGGGGTAGGACGCAGTATTTT.

The chain has TRBV6-5 and TRBJ1-5; D gene uncertain. CDR3 length equals 13 residues. V was shortened by 6 bases and J by 0 bases, with 6 bases between the two germline ends. Germline CDR1 and CDR2: MNHEY and SVGAGI. This CDR3 is CASSQYSNQPQHF. CDR3 coding DNA: TGTGCCAGCAGCCAATATAGCAATCAGCCCCAGCATTTT.

The chain employs TRBV4-1 and TRBJ1-1; D uncertain. V lost 1 base and J 4 bases, leaving 7 bases between the germline ends. This CDR3 region has 13 residues. Germline V gene sequence: CDR1 MGHRA, CDR2 YSYEKL. The CDR3 is CASSQVLITEAFF. Written as DNA, the CDR3 is TGCGCCAGCAGCCAAGTCCTAATCACTGAAGCTTTCTTT.

This clone has only a few counts. The chain has TRBV12-3 or TRBV12-4 and TRBJ2-7; perhaps TRBD2 as D (5 bases). V lost 6 bases and J 6 bases, leaving 12 bases between the germline ends. The CDR3 covers 12 residues. CDR3 loop: CASSVLGFEQYF. CDR3 nucleotide sequence: TGTGCCAGCAGCGTACTAGGTTTCGAGCAGTACTTC.

The chain recombines TRBV28 with TRBJ1-1, with a tentative D call TRBD1 (5 bases). Looked up from germline, CDR1 is MDHEN and CDR2 is SYDVKM. The CDR3 consists of 16 residues. Deletions cut 2 bases from V and 3 bases from J, with 16 bases between. The CDR3 DNA sequence: TGTGCCAGCAGTTTACCCCGCGGGGCGGGGGACACTGAAGCTTTCTTT. This sequence encodes CASSLPRGAGDTEAFF. The whole variable domain, filled in from reference TRBV28 and TRBJ1-1, reads DVKVTQSSRYLVKRTGEKVFLECVQDMDHENMFWYRQDPGLGLRLIYFSYDVKMKEKGDIPEGYSVSREKKERFSLILESASTNQTSMYLCASSLPRGAGDTEAFFGQGTRLTVV.

The CDR3: CASSWSLDTEAFF. The CDR3 region has the DNA TGCGCCAGCAGCTGGAGTCTAGACACTGAAGCTTTCTTT. This chain joins TRBV5-1 and TRBJ1-1; D is uncertain. Germline CDR1 reads SGHRS; CDR2 reads YFSETQ. The CDR3 consists of 13 residues. V was trimmed by 3 bases and J by 3 bases, leaving 9 bases between them.

The chain recombines TRBV5-1 with TRBJ2-7; no reliable D call. Germline assignment: CDR1 SGHRS and CDR2 YFSETQ. Trimming took 4 bases from V and 6 from J, leaving 8 bases between them. This CDR3 spans 11 amino acids. CDR3 nucleotide sequence: TGCGCCAGCAGCCTCGACGGCGAGCAGTACTTC. Translated: CASSLDGEQYF.

This clone was seen just once. J is TRBJ2-2 and V is TRBV4-3, with D perhaps TRBD2 (5 bases). The V end lost 2 bases, the J end lost 4 bases, and 11 bases lay between the germline ends. CDR1 LGHNA and CDR2 YSLEER come from the germline V gene. CDR3 length equals 15 residues. Here the CDR3 DNA reads TGCGCCAGCAGCCAACCCCCAGGAGGCACCGGGGAGCTGTTTTTT. Translating it yields CASSQPPGGTGELFF.

The chain uses TRBV2 and TRBJ2-5; D gene uncertain. This CDR3 is built from 14 residues. V was cut by 6 bases and J by 0 bases, with 11 bases left in between. In germline, CDR1 is SNHLY, CDR2 FYNNEI. The CDR3 loop reads CASRGSSNQETQYF. CDR3 DNA sequence: TGTGCCAGCAGGGGGTCGAGCAACCAAGAGACCCAGTACTTC.

The chain has TRBV7-2 and TRBJ2-3, with 13 bases matching TRBD2. CDR1 is SGHTA, CDR2 FQGNSA, per germline. CDR3 length: 16 residues. V lost 4 bases to trimming and J lost 5 bases; unmatched junction nucleotides: 6. In DNA form, the CDR3 reads TGTGCCAGCAGCTCCCCACTAGCGGGGGGGCTAGATACGCAGTATTTT. Its translation: CASSSPLAGGLDTQYF.